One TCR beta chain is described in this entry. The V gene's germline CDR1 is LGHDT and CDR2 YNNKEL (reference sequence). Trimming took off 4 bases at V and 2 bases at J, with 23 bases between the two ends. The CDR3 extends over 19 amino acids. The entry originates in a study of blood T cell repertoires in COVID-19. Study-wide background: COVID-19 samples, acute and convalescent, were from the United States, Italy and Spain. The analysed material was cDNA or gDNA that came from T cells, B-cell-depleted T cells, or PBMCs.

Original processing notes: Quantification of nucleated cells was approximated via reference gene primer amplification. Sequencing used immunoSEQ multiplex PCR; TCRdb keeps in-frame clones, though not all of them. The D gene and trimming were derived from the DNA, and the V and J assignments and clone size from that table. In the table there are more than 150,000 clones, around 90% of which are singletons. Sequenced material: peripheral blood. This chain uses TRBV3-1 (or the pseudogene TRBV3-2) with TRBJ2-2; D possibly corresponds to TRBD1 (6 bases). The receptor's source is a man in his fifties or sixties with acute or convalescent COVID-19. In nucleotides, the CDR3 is TGTGCCAGCAGCCCGGCCCTCCGACAGGCCCACCCTAACACCGGGGAGCTGTTTTTT. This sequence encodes CASSPALRQAHPNTGELFF.